This note documents a single TCR beta chain sequence. The sample originates from a study of blood T cell repertoires in COVID-19. Using immunoSEQ multiplex PCR, the repertoire was profiled, and TCRdb retains in-frame clones only, with some absent. The table records more than 95,000 clones, around 76% of them present only once. V lost 4 bases and J lost 7, with 13 bases in between. The CDR3 totals 13 residues. Germline V gene sequence: CDR1 MNHEY, CDR2 SMNVEV (reference sequence). Source material: peripheral blood. The sequence was obtained from a man at least 80 years old with acute or convalescent COVID-19. The chain employs TRBV27 and TRBJ2-5, with D possibly being TRBD2 (5 bases). In DNA, the CDR3 is TGTGCCAGCAGTTCCATGGTACTAGGGACCCAGTACTTC. As protein: CASSSMVLGTQYF.